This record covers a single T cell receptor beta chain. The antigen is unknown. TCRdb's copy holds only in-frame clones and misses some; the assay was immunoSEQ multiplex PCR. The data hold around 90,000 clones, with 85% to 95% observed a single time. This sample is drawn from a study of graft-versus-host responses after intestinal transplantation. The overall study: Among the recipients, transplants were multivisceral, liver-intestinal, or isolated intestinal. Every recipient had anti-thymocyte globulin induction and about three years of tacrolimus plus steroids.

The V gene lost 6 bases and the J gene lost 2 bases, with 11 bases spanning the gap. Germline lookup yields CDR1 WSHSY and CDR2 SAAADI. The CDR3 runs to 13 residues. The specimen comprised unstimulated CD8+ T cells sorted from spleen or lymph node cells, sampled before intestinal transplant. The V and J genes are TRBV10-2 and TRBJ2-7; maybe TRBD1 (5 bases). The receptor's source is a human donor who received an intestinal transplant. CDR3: CASRAGYAYEQYF. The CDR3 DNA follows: TGCGCCAGCAGAGCAGGGTACGCCTACGAGCAGTACTTC.